Listed below are T cell receptor beta chains from one sample, sequenced in a study of post-analysis software for immune sequencing data. TCRdb redid the calling of the PCR reads with MiXCR, one entry per CDR3 protein. The sample lists almost 700,000 distinct CDR3 sequences; roughly three fifths were seen once. Sequencing used blood. These receptor sequences come from a girl between 2 and 10 years old with multiple sclerosis. Both conserved end residues are part of each CDR3. The order of the fields is J gene, V gene, D gene, clone size, CDR3 protein, CDR3 DNA. The D gene is left open where the match is weak. The listing skips clone size in some rows; elsewhere it reads once, few, many or a size class.

TRBJ1-1 TRBV5-1 - - CASSVDTNTEAFF TGCGCCAGCAGCGTGGACACGAACACTGAAGCTTTCTTT
TRBJ2-5 TRBV20-1 TRBD1 many CSASRGTGQGGTQYF TGCAGTGCTAGCAGGGGGACGGGACAGGGCGGAACCCAGTACTTC
TRBJ1-1 TRBV3-1 - - CASSQGGPEAFF TGTGCCAGCAGCCAAGGAGGCCCTGAAGCTTTCTTT
TRBJ2-5 TRBV7-2 TRBD2 once CASSLKQREVQETQYF TGTGCCAGCAGCTTAAAACAGCGGGAGGTCCAAGAGACCCAGTACTTC
TRBJ2-1 TRBV7-8 TRBD2 - CASSLVTSGSRNEQFF TGTGCCAGCAGCTTAGTAACTAGCGGGAGTCGGAATGAGCAGTTCTTC
TRBJ2-7 TRBV6-5 - - CASSATSTSYEQYF TGTGCCAGCAGTGCTACGAGTACTTCGTACGAGCAGTACTTC
TRBJ2-3 TRBV11-2 - - CASSRETGLSTDTQYF TGTGCCAGCAGCCGCGAGACAGGCCTAAGCACAGATACGCAGTATTTT
TRBJ2-3 TRBV2 - - CASSEGAGLYTDTQYF TGTGCCAGCAGTGAGGGGGCGGGGTTATACACAGATACGCAGTATTTT
TRBJ2-5 TRBV2 - few CASRPSGAGAQETQYF TGTGCCAGCAGACCATCGGGGGCGGGGGCTCAAGAGACCCAGTACTTC
TRBJ2-3 TRBV7-2 TRBD1 - CASSIGTGSLDTQYF TGTGCCAGCAGCATCGGGACAGGGAGTTTAGATACGCAGTATTTT
TRBJ1-1 TRBV12-3/TRBV12-4 - - CASSWGLGGTEAFF TGTGCCAGCAGTTGGGGACTGGGGGGGACTGAAGCTTTCTTT
TRBJ1-1 TRBV15 - - CATSREFGSEAFF TGTGCCACTAGCAGGGAGTTCGGATCTGAAGCTTTCTTT
TRBJ2-5 TRBV20-1 TRBD2 few CSASEAGVETQYF TGCAGTGCTTCAGAAGCGGGAGTAGAGACCCAGTACTTC
TRBJ1-1 TRBV4-1 - - CASSLSAGLHTEAFF TGCGCCAGCAGTCTGTCTGCCGGGCTTCACACTGAAGCTTTCTTT
TRBJ1-2 TRBV15 - few CATSRGVRDYGYTF TGTGCCACCAGCAGAGGAGTAAGGGACTATGGCTACACCTTC
TRBJ2-7 TRBV6-4 TRBD1 - CASSVIGTDSYEQYF TGTGCCAGCAGTGTAATTGGGACAGACTCCTACGAGCAGTACTTC
TRBJ2-3 TRBV5-1 - - CASSGGAGTDTQYF TGCGCCAGCAGCGGCGGGGCCGGCACAGATACGCAGTATTTT